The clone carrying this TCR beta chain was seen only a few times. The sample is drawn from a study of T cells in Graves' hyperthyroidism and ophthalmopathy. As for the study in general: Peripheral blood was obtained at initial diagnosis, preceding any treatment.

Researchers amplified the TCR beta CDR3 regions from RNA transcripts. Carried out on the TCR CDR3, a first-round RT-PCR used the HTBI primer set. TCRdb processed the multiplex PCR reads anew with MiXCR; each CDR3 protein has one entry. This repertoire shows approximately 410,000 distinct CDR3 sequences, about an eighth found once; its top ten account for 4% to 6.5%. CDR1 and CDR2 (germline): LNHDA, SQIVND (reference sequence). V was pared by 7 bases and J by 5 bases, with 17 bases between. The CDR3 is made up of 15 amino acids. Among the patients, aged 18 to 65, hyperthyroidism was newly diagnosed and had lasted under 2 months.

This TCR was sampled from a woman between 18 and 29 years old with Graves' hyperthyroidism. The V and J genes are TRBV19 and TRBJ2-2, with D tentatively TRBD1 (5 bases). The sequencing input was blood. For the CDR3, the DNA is TGTGCCAGTAATTCCCCGGACATGCGAACCGGGGAGCTGTTTTTT. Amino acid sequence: CASNSPDMRTGELFF.